Listed here are 7 T cell receptor beta chains from one sample, sequenced in a study of blood T cell repertoires in COVID-19. Method: immunoSEQ multiplex PCR; TCRdb's copy keeps in-frame clones and lacks some. The table records roughly 80,000 clones, 65% to 90% of them present only once. Source material: peripheral blood. The receptors derive from a man older than 75 with acute or convalescent COVID-19.

The chain has TRBV19 and TRBJ2-7, with 7 bases fitting TRBD2. The CDR3 runs 17 residues. The J segment lost 2 bases and the V segment lost 5 bases, leaving 15 bases of the junction unmatched. Germline V lookup: CDR1 LNHDA, CDR2 SQIVND (reference sequence). CDR3 nucleotide sequence: TGTGCCAGTAGTTACCCGGGGGGAAGCGGGCCACCCTACGAGCAGTACTTC. This sequence encodes CASSYPGGSGPPYEQYF.

This clone was recorded many times. The chain carries TRBV9 and TRBJ1-6; TRBD1 aligns across 7 bases. Germline V gene data show CDR1 as SGDLS and CDR2 as YYNGEE. CDR3 length: 17 amino acids. V shed 3 bases and J 0 bases; nucleotides not matched to a gene: 6. The CDR3 bases are TGTGCCAGCAGCGCAGGACAGGCGAGCTCCTATAATTCACCCCTCCACTTT. It yields the protein CASSAGQASSYNSPLHF.

The rearrangement uses TRBV28 and TRBJ1-5; TRBD1 is a possible D gene (6 bases). Germline CDR1 and CDR2: MDHEN and SYDVKM. Trimming stripped 6 bases from V and 3 bases from J, with 15 bases between. The CDR3 totals 15 residues. The CDR3 loop reads CASRGGGPINQPQHF. CDR3 nucleotide sequence: TGTGCCAGCAGGGGAGGGGGGCCAATCAATCAGCCCCAGCATTTT.

The chain recombines TRBV6-2 or TRBV6-3 with TRBJ2-1, with unresolved D. Germline V gives CDR1 MNHEY, CDR2 SVGEGT. The CDR3 sequence is 13 residues long. V was trimmed by 0 bases and J by 7 bases, leaving 7 bases between them. The CDR3 DNA follows: TGTGCCAGCAGTTACTCGTTACAGAATGAGCAGTTCTTC. Its translation: CASSYSLQNEQFF.

The J gene is TRBJ1-2, the V gene TRBV25-1, with D unresolved. The CDR3 loop spans 13 amino acids. V dropped 3 bases and J dropped 2 bases, with 7 bases sitting between them. Germline assignment: CDR1 MGHDK and CDR2 SYGVNS. This chain's CDR3 is CASSDRYNYGYTF. CDR3 nucleotide sequence: TGTGCCAGCAGTGACAGATACAACTATGGCTACACCTTC.

The V gene is TRBV27, the J gene TRBJ1-5; TRBD1 agrees at 7 bases. Looked up from germline, CDR1 is MNHEY and CDR2 is SMNVEV (reference sequence). V dropped 10 bases and J dropped 4; count of bases not matched to a gene: 19. This CDR3 contains 17 residues. The CDR3 DNA is TGTGCCACCAGACGTAGGGGAACCGGGACAGAGAATCAGCCCCAGCATTTT. Translated: CATRRRGTGTENQPQHF.

The genes are TRBV30 and TRBJ1-5; 8 bases map to TRBD1. After removal of 2 bases from V and 7 bases from J, the junction contained 7 bases not matched to a gene. The CDR3 covers 14 residues. Germline values: CDR1 GTSNPN, CDR2 SVGIG (reference sequence). CDR3 DNA sequence: TGTGCCTGGAGTCTCAGGGGGCTAGGGCAGCCCCAGCATTTT. The encoded protein is CAWSLRGLGQPQHF. Using reference TRBV30 and TRBJ1-5 for the parts outside the CDR3, the full variable domain is SQTIHQWPATLVQPVGSPLSLECTVEGTSNPNLYWYRQAAGRGLQLLFYSVGIGQISSEVPQNLSASRPQDRQFILSSKKLLLSDSGFYLCAWSLRGLGQPQHFGDGTRLSIL.